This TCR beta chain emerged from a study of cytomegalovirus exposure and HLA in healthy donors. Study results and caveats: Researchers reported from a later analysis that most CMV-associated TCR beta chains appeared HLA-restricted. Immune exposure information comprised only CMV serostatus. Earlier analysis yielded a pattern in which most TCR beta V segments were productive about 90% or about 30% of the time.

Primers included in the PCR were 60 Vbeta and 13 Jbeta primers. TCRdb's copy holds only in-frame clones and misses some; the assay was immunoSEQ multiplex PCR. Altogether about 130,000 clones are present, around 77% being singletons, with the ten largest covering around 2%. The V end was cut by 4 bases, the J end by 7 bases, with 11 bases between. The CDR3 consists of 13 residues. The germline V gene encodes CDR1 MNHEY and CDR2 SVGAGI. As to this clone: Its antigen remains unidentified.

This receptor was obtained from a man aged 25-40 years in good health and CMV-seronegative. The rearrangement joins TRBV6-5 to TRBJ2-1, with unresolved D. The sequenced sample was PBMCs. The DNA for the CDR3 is TGTGCCAGCAGTTTCGAGGTGGAGAATGAGCAGTTCTTC. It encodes CASSFEVENEQFF.